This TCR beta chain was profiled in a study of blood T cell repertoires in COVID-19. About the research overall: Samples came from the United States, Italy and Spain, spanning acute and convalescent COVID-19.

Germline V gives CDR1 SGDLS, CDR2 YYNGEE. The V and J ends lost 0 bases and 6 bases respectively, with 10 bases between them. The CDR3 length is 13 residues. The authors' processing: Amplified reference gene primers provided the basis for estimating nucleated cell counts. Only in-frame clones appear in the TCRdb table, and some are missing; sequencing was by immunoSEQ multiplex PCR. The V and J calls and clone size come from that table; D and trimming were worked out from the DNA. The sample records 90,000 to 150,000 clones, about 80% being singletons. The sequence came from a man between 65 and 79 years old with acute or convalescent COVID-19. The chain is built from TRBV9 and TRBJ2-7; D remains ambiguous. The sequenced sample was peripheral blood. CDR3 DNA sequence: TGTGCCAGCAGCGTAGGGCAGGTGGGCGAGCAGTACTTC. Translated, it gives CASSVGQVGEQYF.